This entry describes one T cell receptor (beta chain). What it binds is not known. PCR primers comprised 60 Vbeta and 13 Jbeta primers. The method was immunoSEQ multiplex PCR; TCRdb's version includes in-frame clones alone and lacks a portion of them. The table shows 180,000 or so clones, with 86% occurring only once. This specimen comes from a study of cytomegalovirus exposure and HLA in healthy donors. Study background: A prior study identified 117 million unique TCR beta sequences from about 180 million T cells.

Overall study results and limits: It was reportedly the case that the classifier diagnosed cytomegalovirus status with high specificity and sensitivity. Across HLA loci, a later analysis found differing TCR association rates, with DRB1 most and HLA-C fewest. Reported findings show TCR beta sequences accurately forecast HLA-A and HLA-B alleles in most subjects.

J lost 0 bases, V lost 5 bases, and 6 bases had no gene match. The CDR3 runs 17 residues. Germline V gene data show CDR1 as SGHAT and CDR2 as FQNNGV. The sequencing input was PBMCs. V and J are TRBV11-2 and TRBJ2-1, with 11 positions matching TRBD2. The clonotype originates from a woman under 40 in good health and CMV-seronegative. The CDR3 coding sequence is TGTGCCAGCAGCCTACTAGCGGGGGTGAGCTCCTACAATGAGCAGTTCTTC. It translates to CASSLLAGVSSYNEQFF.